This TCR beta chain was captured by sequencing in a study of Ad26.COV2.S vaccination and SARS-CoV-2 variants. Study context: Administration of Ad26.COV2.S was intramuscular, either once or twice 56 days apart.

Treatment of the sample: roughly 18 received Ad26.COV2.S at low or high dose, single or two shots; about 5 received placebo; per-sample allocation not given. Samples were taken on day 63 after the first vaccine or placebo injection. The vaccine delivered Wuhan-strain SARS-CoV-2 spike through an Ad26 vector. The V and J ends lost 4 bases and 2 bases respectively, with 14 bases between them. The CDR3 sequence is 15 residues long. Germline V gives CDR1 LGHNA, CDR2 YNFKEQ. Study-level results: Placebo recipients trailed vaccine recipients in spike-specific TCR breadth.

Libraries were prepared by immunoSEQ multiplex PCR; TCRdb keeps only in-frame clonotypes and omits some of them. Among 300,000 to 350,000 clones listed, 88% were seen once. A word on this clone: What it recognizes is unknown.

This clonotype was obtained from a person aged 18 to 59 who received the Ad26.COV2.S COVID-19 vaccine or a placebo. The chain employs TRBV4-2 and TRBJ1-2; D is perhaps TRBD1 (6 bases). This specimen was peripheral blood, taken in a trial of Ad26.COV2.S vaccine versus placebo. As DNA, the CDR3 is TGTGCCAGCAGCCTAGGGAACAGGGAAAACTATGGCTACACCTTC. It is translated as CASSLGNRENYGYTF.